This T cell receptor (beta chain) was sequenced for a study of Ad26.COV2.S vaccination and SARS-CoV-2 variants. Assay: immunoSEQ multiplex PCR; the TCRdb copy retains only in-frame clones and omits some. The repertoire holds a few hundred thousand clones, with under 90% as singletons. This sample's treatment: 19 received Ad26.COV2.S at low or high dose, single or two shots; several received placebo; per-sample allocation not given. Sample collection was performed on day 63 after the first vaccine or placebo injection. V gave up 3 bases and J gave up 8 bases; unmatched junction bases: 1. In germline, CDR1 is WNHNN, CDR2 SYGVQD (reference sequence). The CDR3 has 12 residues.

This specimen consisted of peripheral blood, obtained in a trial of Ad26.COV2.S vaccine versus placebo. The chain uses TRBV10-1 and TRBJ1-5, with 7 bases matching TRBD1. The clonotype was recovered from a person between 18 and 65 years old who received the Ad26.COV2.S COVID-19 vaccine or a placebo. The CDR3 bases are TGCGCCAGCAGTGAACAGGGGAAGCCCCAGCATTTT. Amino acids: CASSEQGKPQHF.